A single sample is the source of the 21 T cell receptor beta chains below, sequenced in a study of T cells expressing NK-cell markers. TCRdb reanalyzed the 5' RACE reads and collapses them to one entry per CDR3 protein, without DNA. Its table records some 280,000 distinct CDR3 sequences. Sequenced: blood T cells: a sorted CD56 or NKG2C T cell subset, CD4+ or CD8+ T cells, or bulk PBMC T cells (not recorded which). The source of these receptors is a man younger than 35 in good health.

V and J are TRBV12-3 or TRBV12-4 and TRBJ2-1; TCRdb returns TRBD1, unconfirmable since there is no DNA. This CDR3 is built from 14 residues. The CDR3 loop is CASRGDRGYNEQFF.

The rearrangement joins TRBV28 to TRBJ2-3; TCRdb indicates TRBD2, and absent DNA this call remains unverified. The CDR3 contains 16 residues. Germline CDR1 and CDR2: MDHEN and SYDVKM. This chain's CDR3 is CASSHSGRAVGDTQYF.

The rearrangement links TRBV20-1 to TRBJ2-1; there is no DNA to check the TCRdb D call of TRBD2. This CDR3 has 17 amino acids. Germline CDR1 reads DFQATT; CDR2 reads SNEGSKA (reference sequence). CDR3 protein: CSAHTGTSGSAGNEQFF.

The chain carries TRBV7-9 and TRBJ2-1; the D call of TRBD1 rests on TCRdb alone, since no DNA is present to check it. This CDR3 spans 16 amino acids. Germline values: CDR1 SEHNR, CDR2 FQNEAQ (reference sequence). The CDR3 here is CASSPPPGSRDSEQFF.

The chain has TRBV7-9 and TRBJ2-3. CDR3 length: 12 amino acids. Germline V lookup: CDR1 SEHNR, CDR2 FQNEAQ (reference sequence). CDR3 amino acids: CASSSGPDTQYF.

The J gene is TRBJ1-1, the V gene TRBV20-1; TCRdb outputs TRBD1, but without DNA this stays unchecked. Germline assignment: CDR1 DFQATT and CDR2 SNEGSKA (reference sequence). This CDR3 has 12 residues. The CDR3 loop is CSASDSWTEAFF.

V usage is TRBV5-6 and J usage is TRBJ1-5; the TCRdb call, TRBD1, lacks DNA for checking. CDR1 SGHDT and CDR2 YYEEEE come from the germline V gene. The CDR3 loop spans 17 amino acids. CDR3: CASSLSATGPFNQPQHF.

V and J are TRBV10-3 and TRBJ1-4; the D call from TCRdb, TRBD1, cannot be confirmed without DNA. The CDR3 spans 15 residues. The germline V gene encodes CDR1 ENHRY and CDR2 SYGVKD. CDR3 in amino acids: CAISEGDRDNEKLFF.

The chain is built from TRBV10-3 and TRBJ1-2. The CDR3 runs to 12 residues. CDR1 and CDR2 from the germline V gene are ENHRY and SYGVKD. CDR3 in amino acids: CAITSTDYGYTF.

V is TRBV20-1 and J is TRBJ2-1; the TCRdb call, TRBD2, lacks DNA for checking. The CDR3 sequence is 15 residues long. The V gene's germline CDR1 is DFQATT and CDR2 SNEGSKA (reference sequence). CDR3 loop: CSARPSGRLENEQFF.

V and J are TRBV5-1 and TRBJ2-2; TCRdb proposes TRBD1, but this gene call is untestable without DNA. CDR1 SGHRS and CDR2 YFSETQ come from the germline V gene. The CDR3 is 16 residues long. This chain's CDR3 is CASSRTGSANTGELFF.

The genes are TRBV5-1 and TRBJ2-3; TCRdb proposes TRBD2, but this gene call is untestable without DNA. CDR1 and CDR2 (germline): SGHRS, YFSETQ. The CDR3 is 13 residues long. CDR3 sequence reads: CASSAVAPDTQYF.

The V and J genes are TRBV2 and TRBJ2-2; TCRdb names TRBD1, which stays unverified in the absence of DNA. Per the germline V gene, CDR1 is SNHLY and CDR2 is FYNNEI. The CDR3 covers 14 residues. The CDR3 spells CAGTGQMNTGELFF.

The CDR3 sequence is CASSKREGHYNEQFF. The chain employs TRBV7-2 and TRBJ2-1; TCRdb's assignment of TRBD2 cannot be checked, as there is no DNA. The CDR3 contains 15 residues. The germline CDR1 and CDR2 sequences are SGHTA and FQGNSA.

The chain links TRBV20-1 to TRBJ2-3; TCRdb reports TRBD2, a call that lacks DNA to check it against. Per the germline V gene, CDR1 is DFQATT and CDR2 is SNEGSKA (reference sequence). The CDR3 spans 16 residues. CDR3 in amino acids: CSAKREGSTRADTQYF.

This chain connects TRBV28 to TRBJ2-1; TCRdb outputs TRBD2, but without DNA this stays unchecked. The CDR3 spans 13 residues. Germline-derived CDR1 and CDR2 are MDHEN and SYDVKM. The CDR3 region is CATVGTAYNEQFF.

J is TRBJ2-1 and V is TRBV12-3 or TRBV12-4; TCRdb's D gene call, TRBD2, goes unchecked for lack of DNA. The CDR3 covers 15 residues. This CDR3 is CASSLTGLGNNEQFF.

Here the CDR3 reads CSVRGRFGEKLFF. The chain couples TRBV29-1 to TRBJ1-4. This CDR3 region has 13 residues. Germline CDR1 is SQVTM and CDR2 is ANQGSEA.

V is TRBV6-1 and J is TRBJ2-3; as DNA is missing, the TRBD1 call by TCRdb cannot be tested. CDR1 is MNHNS and CDR2 is SASEGT in the germline V gene. The CDR3 loop spans 14 amino acids. This chain's CDR3 is CASKGAGDTDTQYF.

The CDR3 loop reads CASSQYSGTVVTEAFF. The V call is TRBV14, the J call TRBJ1-1; TCRdb's D gene call, TRBD1, goes unchecked for lack of DNA. The CDR3 is 16 amino acids. From germline, CDR1 is SGHDN and CDR2 FVKESK.

The chain combines TRBV30 with TRBJ2-7. The CDR3 spans 13 residues. CDR1 GTSNPN and CDR2 SVGIG come from the germline V gene (reference sequence). CDR3 residues: CAWSVSRISEQYF.